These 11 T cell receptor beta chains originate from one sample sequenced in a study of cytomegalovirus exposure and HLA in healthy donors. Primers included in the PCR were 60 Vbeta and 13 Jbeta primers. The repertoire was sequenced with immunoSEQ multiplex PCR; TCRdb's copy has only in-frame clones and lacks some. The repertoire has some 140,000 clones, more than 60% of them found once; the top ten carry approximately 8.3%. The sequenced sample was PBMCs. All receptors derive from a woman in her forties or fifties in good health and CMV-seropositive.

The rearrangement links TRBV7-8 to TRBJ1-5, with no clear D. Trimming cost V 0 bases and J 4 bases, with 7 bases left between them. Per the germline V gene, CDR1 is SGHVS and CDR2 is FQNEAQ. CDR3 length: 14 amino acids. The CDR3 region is CASSLALGNQPQHF. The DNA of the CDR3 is TGTGCCAGCAGCTTAGCGCTCGGTAATCAGCCCCAGCATTTT.

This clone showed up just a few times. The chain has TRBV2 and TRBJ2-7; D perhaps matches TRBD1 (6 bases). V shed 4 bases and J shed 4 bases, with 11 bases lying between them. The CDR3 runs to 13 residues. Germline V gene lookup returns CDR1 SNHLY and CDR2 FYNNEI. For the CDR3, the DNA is TGTGCCAGCAGTGTACAGGGTGATTACGAGCAGTACTTC. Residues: CASSVQGDYEQYF.

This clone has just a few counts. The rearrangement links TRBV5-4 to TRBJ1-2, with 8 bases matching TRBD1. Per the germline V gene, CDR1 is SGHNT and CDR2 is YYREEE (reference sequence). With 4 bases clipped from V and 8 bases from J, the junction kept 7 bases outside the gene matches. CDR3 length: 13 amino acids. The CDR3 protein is CASSGRDRRGYTF. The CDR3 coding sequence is TGTGCCAGCAGCGGCCGGGACAGGAGGGGCTACACCTTC.

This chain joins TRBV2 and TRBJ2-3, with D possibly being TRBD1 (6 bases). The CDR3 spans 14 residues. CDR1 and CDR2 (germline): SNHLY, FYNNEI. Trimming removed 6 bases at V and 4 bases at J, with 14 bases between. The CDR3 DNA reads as TGTGCCAGCAGGGCAGGACAGCTCGCAGATACGCAGTATTTT. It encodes CASRAGQLADTQYF.

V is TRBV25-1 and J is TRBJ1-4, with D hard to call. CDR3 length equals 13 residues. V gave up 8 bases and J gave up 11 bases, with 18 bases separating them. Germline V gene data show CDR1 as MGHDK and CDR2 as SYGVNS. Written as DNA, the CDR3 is TGTGCCAGCGACAAGGCTAATGGAGGGAAACTGTTTTTT. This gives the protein CASDKANGGKLFF.

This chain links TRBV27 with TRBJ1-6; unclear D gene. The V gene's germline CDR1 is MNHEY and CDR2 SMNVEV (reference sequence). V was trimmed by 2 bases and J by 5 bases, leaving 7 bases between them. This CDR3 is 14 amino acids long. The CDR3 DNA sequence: TGTGCCAGCAGTTTACGGGTTGATAATTCACCCCTCCACTTT. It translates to CASSLRVDNSPLHF.

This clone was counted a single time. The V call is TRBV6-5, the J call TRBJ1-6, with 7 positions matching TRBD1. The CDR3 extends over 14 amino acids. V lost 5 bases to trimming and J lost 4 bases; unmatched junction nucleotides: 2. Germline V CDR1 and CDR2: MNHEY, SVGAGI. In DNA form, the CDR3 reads TGTGCCAGCAGTACAGGGGAATATAATTCACCCCTCCACTTT. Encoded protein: CASSTGEYNSPLHF.

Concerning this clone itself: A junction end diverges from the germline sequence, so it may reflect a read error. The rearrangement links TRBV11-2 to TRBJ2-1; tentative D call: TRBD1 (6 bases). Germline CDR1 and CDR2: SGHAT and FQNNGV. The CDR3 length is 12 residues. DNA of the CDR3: TGTGCCAGCAGTTTAGGACAGCATGAGCAGTTCTTC. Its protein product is CASSLGQHEQFF.

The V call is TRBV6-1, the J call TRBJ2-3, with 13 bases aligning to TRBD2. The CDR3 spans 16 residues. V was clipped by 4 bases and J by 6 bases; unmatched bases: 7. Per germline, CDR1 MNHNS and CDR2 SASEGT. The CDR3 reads CASSGGTSGAADTQYF. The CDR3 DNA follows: TGTGCCAGCAGTGGCGGGACTAGCGGGGCCGCGGATACGCAGTATTTT.

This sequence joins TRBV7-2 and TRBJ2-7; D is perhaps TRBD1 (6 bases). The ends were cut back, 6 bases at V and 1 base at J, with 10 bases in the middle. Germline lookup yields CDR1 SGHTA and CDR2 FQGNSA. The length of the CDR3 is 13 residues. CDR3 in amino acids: CASRRGQSYEQYF. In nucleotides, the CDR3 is TGTGCCAGCAGGCGAGGACAGTCCTACGAGCAGTACTTC.

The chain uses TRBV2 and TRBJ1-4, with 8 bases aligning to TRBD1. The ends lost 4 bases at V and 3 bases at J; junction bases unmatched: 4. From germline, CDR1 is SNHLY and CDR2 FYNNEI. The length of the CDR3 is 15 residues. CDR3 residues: CASSGVTGANEKLFF. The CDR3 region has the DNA TGTGCCAGCAGTGGAGTGACAGGGGCTAATGAAAAACTGTTTTTT. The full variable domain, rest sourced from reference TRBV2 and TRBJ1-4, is EPEVTQTPSHQVTQMGQEVILRCVPISNHLYFYWYRQILGQKVEFLVSFYNNEISEKSEIFDDQFSVERPDGSNFTLKIRSTKLEDSAMYFCASSGVTGANEKLFFGSGTQLSVL.